Shown below are 17 T cell receptor beta chains from a single sample sequenced in a study of cytomegalovirus exposure and HLA in healthy donors. The PCR had 60 Vbeta and 13 Jbeta primers. Profiled with immunoSEQ multiplex PCR; TCRdb holds only in-frame clones, not every one. The repertoire holds some 160,000 clones, with 80% to 90% as singletons. Sequenced input: PBMCs. These receptors were obtained from a woman younger than 35 in good health and CMV-seronegative.

CDR3 sequence reads: CASSERIAGGGTGELFF. Here the CDR3 DNA reads TGTGCCAGCAGTGAAAGGATAGCGGGAGGAGGTACCGGGGAGCTGTTTTTT. The chain is built from TRBV6-4 and TRBJ2-2, with TRBD2 matching 10 bases. This CDR3 comprises 17 residues. Trimming cost V 3 bases and J 5 bases; bases outside gene matches: 9. Germline CDR1 MRHNA, CDR2 SNTAGT.

The chain combines TRBV7-6 with TRBJ2-5; D not resolved. The V and J ends lost 2 bases and 5 bases respectively, with 9 bases between them. This CDR3 is 13 amino acids long. The germline V gene has CDR1 SGHVS and CDR2 FNYEAQ. CDR3 sequence (DNA): TGTGCCAGCAGCTTATCCACGAGGGAGACCCAGTACTTC. Its protein is CASSLSTRETQYF.

The rearrangement uses TRBV19 and TRBJ1-5; TRBD1 might be the D (5 bases). The CDR3 is made up of 16 amino acids. V was cut by 5 bases and J by 0 bases, with 14 bases left in between. Germline values: CDR1 LNHDA, CDR2 SQIVND (reference sequence). CDR3 in amino acids: CASSPGRDYSNQPQHF. For the CDR3, the DNA is TGTGCCAGTAGTCCGGGGCGGGACTATAGCAATCAGCCCCAGCATTTT.

The rearrangement joins TRBV4-1 to TRBJ2-7, with D possibly being TRBD2 (5 bases). Germline loops: CDR1 MGHRA, CDR2 YSYEKL. Trimming stripped 1 base from V and 3 bases from J, with 10 bases between. CDR3 length: 14 amino acids. In DNA form, the CDR3 reads TGCGCCAGCAGCCAAGCGGGGTTTGTCTACGAGCAGTACTTC. It codes for CASSQAGFVYEQYF.

This clone was seen a single time. CDR3: CASSYGRMGGYTF. CDR3 sequence (DNA): TGTGCCAGCAGTTACGGGAGGATGGGGGGCTACACCTTC. The gene calls are TRBV28 and TRBJ1-2; D is unresolved. The germline V and J ends were trimmed by 4 bases and 8 bases, with 14 bases remaining between them. Germline V gives CDR1 MDHEN, CDR2 SYDVKM. The CDR3 runs 13 residues.

This chain links TRBV5-1 with TRBJ2-5; D is undetermined. CDR3 length: 11 amino acids. The V gene's germline CDR1 is SGHRS and CDR2 YFSETQ. With 4 bases removed from V and 3 bases from J, the gap between germline ends came to 4 bases. CDR3: CASSLKETQYF. Written as DNA, the CDR3 is TGCGCCAGCAGCCTAAAAGAGACCCAGTACTTC.

V gene TRBV11-2 combines with J gene TRBJ2-2, with D possibly being TRBD2 (6 bases). This CDR3 has 14 amino acids. V was pared by 5 bases and J by 3 bases, with 10 bases between. From germline, CDR1 is SGHAT and CDR2 FQNNGV. Here the CDR3 reads CASSRWGDTGELFF. The CDR3 DNA follows: TGTGCCAGCAGCAGATGGGGGGACACCGGGGAGCTGTTTTTT.

Note on this clone: This CDR3 is also generated by other DNA sequences in the sample. The chain is built from TRBV6-5 and TRBJ2-5; a weak D match, TRBD1 (5 bases). CDR3 length: 13 residues. The V end lost 2 bases, the J end lost 4 bases, and 8 bases lay between the germline ends. Looked up from germline, CDR1 is MNHEY and CDR2 is SVGAGI. CDR3 residues: CASSYRGRETQYF. CDR3 DNA: TGTGCCAGCAGTTACAGGGGCAGAGAGACCCAGTACTTC.

The chain couples TRBV5-1 to TRBJ2-7; 16 nucleotides line up with TRBD2. V gave up 4 bases and J gave up 1 base; unmatched junction bases: 2. The CDR3 length is 16 residues. Looked up from germline, CDR1 is SGHRS and CDR2 is YFSETQ. CDR3 region: CASSLGLAGGSYEQYF. CDR3 DNA sequence: TGCGCCAGCAGCCTGGGACTAGCGGGAGGGTCCTACGAGCAGTACTTC.

The rearrangement joins TRBV21-1 to TRBJ2-5; the D call TRBD2 from the table was never checked on the DNA. TRBV21-1 is deemed a pseudogene. The CDR3 is made up of 12 amino acids. CDR3: CASSKGGSTQYF. CDR3 DNA: TGTGCCAGCAGCAAAGGAGGGTCTACCCAGTACTTC.

This chain connects TRBV28 to TRBJ1-2, with a possible D match to TRBD1 (5 bases). This CDR3 region has 15 residues. Germline V gene sequence: CDR1 MDHEN, CDR2 SYDVKM. V was shortened by 5 bases and J by 7 bases, with 20 bases between the two germline ends. The CDR3 region is CASSLNGAGLRGYTF. The DNA of the CDR3 is TGTGCCAGCAGTCTAAATGGGGCAGGTCTCCGTGGCTACACCTTC.

This chain connects TRBV27 to TRBJ1-2; D is possibly TRBD1 (6 bases). V gave up 5 bases and J gave up 3 bases, with 10 bases separating them. CDR3 length: 13 amino acids. Germline V gene data show CDR1 as MNHEY and CDR2 as SMNVEV (reference sequence). The chain's CDR3 is CASSQGHYYGYTF. The DNA for the CDR3 is TGTGCCAGCAGTCAGGGACATTACTATGGCTACACCTTC.

This clone was observed once. The chain couples TRBV9 to TRBJ2-1; the match to TRBD2 covers 8 bases. The germline V gene has CDR1 SGDLS and CDR2 YYNGEE. V gave up 2 bases and J gave up 4 bases; unmatched junction bases: 8. The CDR3 length is 16 residues. The CDR3 reads CASSVDRRGAYNEQFF. The CDR3 coding sequence is TGTGCCAGCAGCGTGGATCGGCGGGGGGCGTACAATGAGCAGTTCTTC. The entire variable domain, with the rest obtained from reference TRBV9 and TRBJ2-1, is as follows: DSGVTQTPKHLITATGQRVTLRCSPRSGDLSVYWYQQSLDQGLQFLIQYYNGEERAKGNILERFSAQQFPDLHSELNLSSLELGDSALYFCASSVDRRGAYNEQFFGPGTRLTVL.

The CDR3 sequence: CASSPPRVLEKLFF. The CDR3 DNA reads TGTGCCAGCTCACCACCCCGGGTTTTAGAGAAACTGTTTTTT. V gene TRBV18 combines with J gene TRBJ1-4; D unresolved. V was cut by 0 bases and J by 11 bases, with 13 bases left in between. This CDR3 has 14 amino acids. The V gene's germline CDR1 is KGHSH and CDR2 LQKENI.

This clone has a single count. The chain links TRBV28 to TRBJ1-3; 8 nucleotides agree with TRBD1. Germline CDR1 reads MDHEN; CDR2 reads SYDVKM. The V and J ends lost 6 bases and 3 bases, in that order; junction bases with no gene match: 7. The CDR3 is 15 amino acids. CDR3 residues: CASSQTGAHGNTIYF. CDR3 in DNA: TGTGCCAGCAGCCAGACAGGGGCGCATGGAAACACCATATATTTT.

The rearrangement uses TRBV5-1 and TRBJ2-3; D might be TRBD2 (6 bases). Germline V gene lookup returns CDR1 SGHRS and CDR2 YFSETQ. The V gene lost 2 bases and the J gene lost 0 bases, with 16 bases spanning the gap. There are 17 residues in the CDR3. CDR3 sequence (DNA): TGCGCCAGCAGCTTTGCTTGGAGTAGCGGTAGCACAGATACGCAGTATTTT. This encodes CASSFAWSSGSTDTQYF. Full variable domain (outside the CDR3, taken from reference TRBV5-1 and TRBJ2-3): KAGVTQTPRYLIKTRGQQVTLSCSPISGHRSVSWYQQTPGQGLQFLFEYFSETQRNKGNFPGRFSGRQFSNSRSEMNVSTLELGDSALYLCASSFAWSSGSTDTQYFGPGTRLTVL.

The V gene is TRBV7-9, the J gene TRBJ1-1; the D gene is possibly TRBD1 (5 bases). Germline CDR1 reads SEHNR; CDR2 reads FQNEAQ (reference sequence). CDR3 length equals 16 residues. Trimming stripped 5 bases from V and 0 bases from J, with 16 bases between. The CDR3 loop reads CASSPHSGNMNTEAFF. The CDR3 DNA reads as TGTGCCAGCAGCCCTCACTCAGGGAATATGAACACTGAAGCTTTCTTT.